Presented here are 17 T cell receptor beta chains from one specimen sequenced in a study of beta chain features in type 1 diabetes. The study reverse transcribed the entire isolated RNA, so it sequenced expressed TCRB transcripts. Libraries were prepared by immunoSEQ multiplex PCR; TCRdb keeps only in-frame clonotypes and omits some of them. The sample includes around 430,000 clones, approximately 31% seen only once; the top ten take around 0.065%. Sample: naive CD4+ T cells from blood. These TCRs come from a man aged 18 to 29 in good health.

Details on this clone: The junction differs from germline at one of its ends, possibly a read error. CDR3 nucleotides: TGTGCCATCAGAGCTAGCGGGGATCAAGAGATCCAGTACTTC. It yields the protein CAIRASGDQEIQYF. The V and J genes are TRBV10-3 and TRBJ2-5, with TRBD2 identical over 9 bases. Germline V gene sequence: CDR1 ENHRY, CDR2 SYGVKD. This CDR3 has 14 amino acids.

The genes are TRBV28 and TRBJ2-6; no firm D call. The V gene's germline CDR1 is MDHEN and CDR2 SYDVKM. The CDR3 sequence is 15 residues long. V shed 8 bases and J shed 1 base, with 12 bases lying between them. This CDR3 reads CASHPSESGANVLTF. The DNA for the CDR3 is TGTGCCAGCCATCCGAGCGAGTCTGGGGCCAACGTCCTGACTTTC.

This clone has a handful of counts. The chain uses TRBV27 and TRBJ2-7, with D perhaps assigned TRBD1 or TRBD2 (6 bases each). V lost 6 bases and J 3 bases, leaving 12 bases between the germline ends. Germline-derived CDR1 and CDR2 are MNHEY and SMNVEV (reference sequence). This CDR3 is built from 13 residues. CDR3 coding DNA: TGTGCCAGCAGAGCCGGGGGCGGCTACGAGCAGTACTTC. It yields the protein CASRAGGGYEQYF.

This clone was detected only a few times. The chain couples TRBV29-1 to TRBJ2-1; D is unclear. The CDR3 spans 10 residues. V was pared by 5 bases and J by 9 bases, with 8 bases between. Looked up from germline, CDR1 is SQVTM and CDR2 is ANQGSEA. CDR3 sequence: CSVLPGEQFF. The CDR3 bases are TGCAGCGTTCTCCCGGGTGAGCAGTTCTTC.

The CDR3 loop reads CASSSGRYNEQFF. The CDR3 region has the DNA TGTGCCAGCAGCTCGGGACGGTACAATGAGCAGTTCTTC. The rearrangement joins TRBV7-2 to TRBJ2-1, with D possibly called TRBD1 or TRBD2 (5 bases each). V gave up 4 bases and J gave up 4 bases, with 8 bases separating them. The germline V gene has CDR1 SGHTA and CDR2 FQGNSA. The CDR3 runs 13 residues.

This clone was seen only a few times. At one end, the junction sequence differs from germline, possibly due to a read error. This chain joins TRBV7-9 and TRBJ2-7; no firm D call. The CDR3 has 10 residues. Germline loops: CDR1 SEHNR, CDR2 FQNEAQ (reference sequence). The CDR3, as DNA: TGTGCCAGCAGCTCCAACGAGCAGTACTTC. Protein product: CASSSNEQYF.

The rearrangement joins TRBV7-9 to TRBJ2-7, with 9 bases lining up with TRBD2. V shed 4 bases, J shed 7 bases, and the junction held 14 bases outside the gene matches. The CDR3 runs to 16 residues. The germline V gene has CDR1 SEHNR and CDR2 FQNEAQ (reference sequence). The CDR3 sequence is CASSSLAGEGNREQYF. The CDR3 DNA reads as TGTGCCAGCAGCTCCTTAGCGGGAGAAGGGAATCGGGAGCAGTACTTC.

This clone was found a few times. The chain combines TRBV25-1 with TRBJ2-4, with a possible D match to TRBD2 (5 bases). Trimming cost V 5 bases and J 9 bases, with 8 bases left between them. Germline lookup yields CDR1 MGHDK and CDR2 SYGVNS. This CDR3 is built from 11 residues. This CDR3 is CASSQGSIQYF. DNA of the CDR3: TGTGCCAGCAGTCAAGGGAGCATTCAGTACTTC.

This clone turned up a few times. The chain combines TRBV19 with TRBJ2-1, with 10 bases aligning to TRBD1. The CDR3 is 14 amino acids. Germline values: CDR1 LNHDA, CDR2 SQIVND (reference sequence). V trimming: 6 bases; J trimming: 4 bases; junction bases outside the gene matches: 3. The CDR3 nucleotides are TGTGCCAGTAGACCGGACAGGGGGTACAATGAGCAGTTCTTC. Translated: CASRPDRGYNEQFF.

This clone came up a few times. In nucleotides, the CDR3 is TGTGCCAGCACCTCTAGGCAGGCTGGCCACACTGAAGCTTTCTTT. Translation gives CASTSRQAGHTEAFF. The chain couples TRBV7-9 to TRBJ1-1; the D is unclear. V dropped 7 bases and J dropped 3 bases, with 18 bases sitting between them. The CDR3 covers 15 residues. Looked up from germline, CDR1 is SEHNR and CDR2 is FQNEAQ (reference sequence).

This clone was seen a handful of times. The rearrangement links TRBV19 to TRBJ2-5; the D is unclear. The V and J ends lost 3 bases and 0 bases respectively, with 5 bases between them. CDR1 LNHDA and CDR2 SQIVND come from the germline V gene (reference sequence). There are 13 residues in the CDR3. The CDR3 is CASSMNYQETQYF. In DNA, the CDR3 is TGTGCCAGTAGTATGAACTACCAAGAGACCCAGTACTTC.

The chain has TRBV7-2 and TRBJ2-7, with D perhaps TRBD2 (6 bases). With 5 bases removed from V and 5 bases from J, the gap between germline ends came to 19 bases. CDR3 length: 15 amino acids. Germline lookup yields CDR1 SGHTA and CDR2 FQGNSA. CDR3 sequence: CASSETSLRAHEQYF. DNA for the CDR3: TGTGCCAGCAGCGAAACTAGCTTACGAGCCCACGAGCAGTACTTC.

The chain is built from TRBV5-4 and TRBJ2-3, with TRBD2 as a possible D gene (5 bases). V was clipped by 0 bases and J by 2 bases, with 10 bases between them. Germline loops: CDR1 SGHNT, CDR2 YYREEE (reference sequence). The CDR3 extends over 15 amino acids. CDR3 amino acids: CASSLGVGNTDTQYF. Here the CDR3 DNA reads TGTGCCAGCAGCTTGGGGGTCGGGAACACAGATACGCAGTATTTT.

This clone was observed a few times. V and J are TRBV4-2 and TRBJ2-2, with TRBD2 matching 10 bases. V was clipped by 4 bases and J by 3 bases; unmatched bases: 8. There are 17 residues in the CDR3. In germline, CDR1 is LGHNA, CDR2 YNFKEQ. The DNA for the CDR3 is TGTGCCAGCAGCCCCTTTCGGAGCGGGAGGGACACCGGGGAGCTGTTTTTT. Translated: CASSPFRSGRDTGELFF.

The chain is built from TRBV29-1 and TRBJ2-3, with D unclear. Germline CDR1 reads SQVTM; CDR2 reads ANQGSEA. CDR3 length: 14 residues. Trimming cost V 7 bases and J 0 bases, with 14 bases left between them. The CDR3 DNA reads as TGCAGCGCCTCAAGCTCCTTTAGCACAGATACGCAGTATTTT. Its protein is CSASSSFSTDTQYF.

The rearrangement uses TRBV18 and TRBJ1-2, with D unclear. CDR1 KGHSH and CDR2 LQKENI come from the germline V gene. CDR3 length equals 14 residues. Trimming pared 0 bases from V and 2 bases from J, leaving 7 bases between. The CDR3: CASSPPTGNYGYTF. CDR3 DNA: TGTGCCAGCTCACCACCGACGGGGAACTATGGCTACACCTTC.

The chain's CDR3 is CASSIIGDGNYEQYF. In DNA, the CDR3 is TGTGCCAGTAGTATCATAGGGGACGGGAACTACGAGCAGTACTTC. The chain carries TRBV19 and TRBJ2-7, with D perhaps assigned TRBD1 or TRBD2 (5 bases each). Germline CDR1 is LNHDA and CDR2 is SQIVND (reference sequence). This CDR3 is built from 15 residues. Trimming stripped 3 bases from V and 3 bases from J, with 15 bases between. The entire variable domain, with the rest obtained from reference TRBV19 and TRBJ2-7, is as follows: DGGITQSPKYLFRKEGQNVTLSCEQNLNHDAMYWYRQDPGQGLRLIYYSQIVNDFQKGDIAEGYSVSREKKESFPLTVTSAQKNPTAFYLCASSIIGDGNYEQYFGPGTRLTVT.